This T cell receptor beta chain was sequenced during a study of CD8+CD57+ T cells in acquired aplastic anemia. Study background: DNA from sorted CD4+ and CD8+ cells averaged around 3 ug. On average, healthy donors gave about 10.8 million reads for CD4+ cells.

Germline trimming cut 8 bases from V and 6 bases from J; bases unmatched to any gene: 9. The germline CDR1 and CDR2 sequences are MNHEY and SVGAGI. The CDR3 is 14 residues long. This clonotype turned up a few times. Genomic DNA served as template for TCR beta VDJ and CDR3 profiling. Each CDR3 protein is one row after TCRdb ran MiXCR on the reads. In the table there are about 210,000 distinct CDR3 sequences, around 32% of which are singletons. The chain links TRBV6-5 to TRBJ2-2, with 7 bases that match TRBD1. The receptor was derived from a human donor in good health, serving as a control. Sequenced input: sorted CD4+, CD8+, or CD8+CD57+ T cells (not recorded which) from PBMCs. Here the CDR3 DNA reads TGTGCCAGCGGCTACAGGGGTTTGGCCGGGGAGCTGTTTTTT. This gives the protein CASGYRGLAGELFF.